This T cell receptor (beta chain) appears in the sequencing data of a study of blood T cell repertoires in COVID-19. Study at large: COVID-19 samples collected from the United States, Italy and Spain covered acute and convalescent phases. From T cells, B-cell-depleted T cells, or PBMCs came the material, which was cDNA or gDNA.

CDR1 is MDHEN, CDR2 SYDVKM, per germline. The CDR3 runs to 12 residues. V gave up 5 bases and J gave up 8 bases, with 10 bases separating them. As originally analysed: Reference gene primer amplification in the assay estimated nucleated cell counts. Produced via immunoSEQ multiplex PCR; TCRdb's table is partial and in-frame only. V and J calls plus clone size are reproduced from that table; the DNA served to infer D and trimming. Among 25,000 to 35,000 clones listed, around 90% were seen once. The receptor comes from a human donor with active COVID-19. The donor label of this sample is uncertain. The chain links TRBV28 to TRBJ2-1; D unresolved. Sequencing was carried out using peripheral blood. The CDR3 nucleotides read TGTGCCAGCAGTCCAGTTAATGATGAGCAGTTCTTC. Protein sequence: CASSPVNDEQFF.